This record looks at one TCR beta chain sequence and its context. Germline V gives CDR1 SGDLS, CDR2 YYNGEE. This CDR3 has 12 residues. V lost 4 bases, J lost 8 bases, and 12 bases lay in between. This record belongs to a study of CD8+ T cells in alopecia areata. Lesional scalp tissue (obtained by punch biopsy) and peripheral blood were collected from alopecia areata patients. It was cDNA, reverse transcribed from extracted RNA, that served as the sequencing template. Profiling relied on immunoSEQ multiplex PCR, and the TCRdb table lists in-frame clones only, not all of them. Of 150,000 to 200,000 clones in the sample, approximately 59% are singletons; the top ten hold about 14%.

The sequence was collected from a human donor with alopecia areata. V gene TRBV9 combines with J gene TRBJ1-2, with D possibly being TRBD1 (6 bases). Material: CD4+ T cells sorted from blood, obtained at week 0. CDR3 sequence (DNA): TGTGCCAGCAGCCTCGTTCAGGGGGGCTACACCTTC. Protein product: CASSLVQGGYTF.